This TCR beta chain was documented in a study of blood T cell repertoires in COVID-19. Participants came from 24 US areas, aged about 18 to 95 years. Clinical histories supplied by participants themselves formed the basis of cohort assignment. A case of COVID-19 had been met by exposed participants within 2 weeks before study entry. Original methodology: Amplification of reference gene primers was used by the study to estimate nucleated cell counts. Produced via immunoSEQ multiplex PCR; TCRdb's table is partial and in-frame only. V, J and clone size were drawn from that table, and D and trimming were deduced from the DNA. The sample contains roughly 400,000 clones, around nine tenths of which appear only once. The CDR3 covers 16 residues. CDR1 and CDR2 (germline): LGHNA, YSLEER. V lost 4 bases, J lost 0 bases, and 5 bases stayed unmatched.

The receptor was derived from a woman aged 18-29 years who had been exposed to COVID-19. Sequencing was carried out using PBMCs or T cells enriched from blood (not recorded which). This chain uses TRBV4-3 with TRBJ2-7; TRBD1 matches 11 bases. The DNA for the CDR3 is TGCGCCAGCAGCCTGGGACAGGGGGTACCCTCCTACGAGCAGTACTTC. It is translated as CASSLGQGVPSYEQYF.